This T cell receptor (beta chain) was sequenced for a study of T cell changes during pregnancy in multiple sclerosis. This clone was observed a few times. The length of the CDR3 is 14 residues. Germline V CDR1 and CDR2: SGHDT, YYEEEE. V lost 7 bases and J lost 3, with 16 bases in between. TCRdb keeps only in-frame clones here, not all; method: immunoSEQ multiplex PCR. The sample lists around 30,000 clones; around 90% were seen once. This TCR derives from a female donor in good health, enrolled as a control in a pregnancy study. The chain joins TRBV5-6 to TRBJ1-2; D is possibly TRBD1 (6 bases). Sequencing was performed on CD4+ T cells from peripheral blood mononuclear cells, taken in the third trimester of pregnancy. CDR3 sequence: CASSLPDRDYGYTF. In DNA form, the CDR3 reads TGTGCCAGCTCTCTCCCGGACAGAGACTATGGCTACACCTTC.